This TCR beta chain was captured by sequencing in a study of cytomegalovirus exposure and HLA in healthy donors. Study results and caveats: An ancestry cluster, one associated with Asian ancestry, reportedly showed fewer N-insertions than the 666-donor mean in a later analysis.

On this clone itself: Its antigen is unidentified.

This PCR relied on a set of 60 Vbeta primers and 13 Jbeta primers. The data were produced by immunoSEQ multiplex PCR, yet TCRdb's version contains in-frame clones alone and is incomplete. The sample includes 130,000 or so clones, 50% to 75% of them seen just once. Looked up from germline, CDR1 is SGHTS and CDR2 is YDEGEE. The CDR3 length is 15 residues. The germline V and J ends were trimmed by 4 bases and 8 bases, with 18 bases remaining between them. The source of this sequence is a middle-aged woman in good health and CMV-seropositive. The source material was PBMCs. The chain joins TRBV5-8 to TRBJ1-4; D ambiguous. The CDR3 is CASSPQRAAVEKLFF. The DNA of the CDR3 is TGTGCCAGCAGCCCGCAACGAGCGGCGGTCGAAAAACTGTTTTTT.